This record covers a single T cell receptor beta chain. This entry comes from a study of T cell changes during pregnancy in multiple sclerosis. Profiling relied on immunoSEQ multiplex PCR, and the TCRdb table lists in-frame clones only, not all of them. The sample records 20,000 to 25,000 clones, around nine tenths being singletons. The length of the CDR3 is 15 residues. Germline V gene sequence: CDR1 LGHNA, CDR2 YSLEER. The V and J ends lost 0 bases and 3 bases respectively, with 9 bases between them. The J gene is TRBJ1-3, the V gene TRBV4-3, with D maybe TRBD1 (5 bases). The material was CD8+ T cells from peripheral blood mononuclear cells, obtained in the first trimester of pregnancy. The TCR was taken from a female donor with multiple sclerosis, enrolled in a pregnancy study. CDR3: CASSQDQGIGNTIYF. As DNA, the CDR3 is TGCGCCAGCAGCCAAGACCAGGGAATTGGAAACACCATATATTTT.